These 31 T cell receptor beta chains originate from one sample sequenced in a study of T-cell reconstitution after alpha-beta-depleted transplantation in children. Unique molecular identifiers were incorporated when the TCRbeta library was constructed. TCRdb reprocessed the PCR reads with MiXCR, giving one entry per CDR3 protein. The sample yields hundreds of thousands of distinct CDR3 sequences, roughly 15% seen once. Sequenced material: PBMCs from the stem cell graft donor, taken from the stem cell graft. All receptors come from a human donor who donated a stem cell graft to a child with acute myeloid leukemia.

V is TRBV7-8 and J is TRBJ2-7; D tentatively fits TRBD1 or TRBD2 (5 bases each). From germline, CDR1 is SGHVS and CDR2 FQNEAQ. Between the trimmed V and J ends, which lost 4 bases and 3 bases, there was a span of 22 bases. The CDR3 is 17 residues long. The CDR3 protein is CASSSYFEQARDYEQYF. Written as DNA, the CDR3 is TGTGCCAGCAGCTCCTACTTCGAACAGGCGAGGGACTACGAGCAGTACTTC.

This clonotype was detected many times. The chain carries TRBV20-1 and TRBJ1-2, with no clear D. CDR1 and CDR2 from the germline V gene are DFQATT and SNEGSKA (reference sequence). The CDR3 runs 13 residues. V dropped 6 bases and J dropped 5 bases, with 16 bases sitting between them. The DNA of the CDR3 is TGCAGTGCGCCAACCTGGGCAGCGTATGGCTACACCTTC. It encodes CSAPTWAAYGYTF.

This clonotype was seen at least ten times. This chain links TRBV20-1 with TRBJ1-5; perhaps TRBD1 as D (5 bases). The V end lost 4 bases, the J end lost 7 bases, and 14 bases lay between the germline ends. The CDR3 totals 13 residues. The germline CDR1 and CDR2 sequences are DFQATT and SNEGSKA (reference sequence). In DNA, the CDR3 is TGCAGTGCTACCCGGGACCGGTGGCAGCCCCAGCATTTT. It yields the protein CSATRDRWQPQHF.

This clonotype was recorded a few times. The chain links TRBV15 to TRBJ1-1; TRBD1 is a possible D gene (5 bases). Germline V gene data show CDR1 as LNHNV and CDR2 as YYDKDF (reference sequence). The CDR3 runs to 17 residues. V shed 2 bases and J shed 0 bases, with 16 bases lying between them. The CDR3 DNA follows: TGTGCCACCAGCAGACCGGGGCCCTTGAGCGTGAACACTGAAGCTTTCTTT. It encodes CATSRPGPLSVNTEAFF.

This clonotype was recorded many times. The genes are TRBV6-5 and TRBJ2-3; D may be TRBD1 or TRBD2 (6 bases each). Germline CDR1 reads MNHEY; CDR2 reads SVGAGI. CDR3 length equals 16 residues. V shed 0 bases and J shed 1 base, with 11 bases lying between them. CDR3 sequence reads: CASSYSARGRTDTQYF. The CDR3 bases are TGTGCCAGCAGTTACTCTGCCCGGGGGCGCACAGATACGCAGTATTTT.

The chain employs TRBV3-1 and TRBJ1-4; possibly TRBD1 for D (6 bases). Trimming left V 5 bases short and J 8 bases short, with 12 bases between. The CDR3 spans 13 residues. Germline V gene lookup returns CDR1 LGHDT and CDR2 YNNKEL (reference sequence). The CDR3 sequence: CASSGRDNEKLFF. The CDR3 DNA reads TGTGCCAGCAGCGGCCGGGACAACGAAAAACTGTTTTTT.

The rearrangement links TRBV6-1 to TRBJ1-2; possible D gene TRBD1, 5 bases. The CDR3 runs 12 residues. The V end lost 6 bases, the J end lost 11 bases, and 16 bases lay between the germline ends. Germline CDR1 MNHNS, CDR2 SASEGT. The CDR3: CASSAPGTLYTF. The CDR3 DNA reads TGTGCCAGCAGCGCTCCCGGGACGTTATACACCTTC.

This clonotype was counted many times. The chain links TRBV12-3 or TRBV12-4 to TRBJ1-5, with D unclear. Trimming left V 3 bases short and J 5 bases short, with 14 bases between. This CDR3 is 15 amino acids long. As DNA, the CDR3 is TGTGCCAGCAGTTTTATTCGGGGTGGGGATCAGCCCCAGCATTTT. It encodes CASSFIRGGDQPQHF.

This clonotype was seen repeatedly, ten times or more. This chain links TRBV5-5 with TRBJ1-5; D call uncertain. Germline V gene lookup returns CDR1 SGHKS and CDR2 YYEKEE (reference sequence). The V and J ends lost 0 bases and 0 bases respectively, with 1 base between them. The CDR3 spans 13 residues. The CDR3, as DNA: TGTGCCAGCAGCTTGGCTAGCAATCAGCCCCAGCATTTT. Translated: CASSLASNQPQHF.

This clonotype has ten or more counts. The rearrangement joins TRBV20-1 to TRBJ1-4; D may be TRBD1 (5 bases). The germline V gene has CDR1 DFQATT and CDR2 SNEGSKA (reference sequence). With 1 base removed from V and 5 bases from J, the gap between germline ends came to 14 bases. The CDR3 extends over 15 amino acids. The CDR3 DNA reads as TGCAGTGCTAGAGGGACCTCGGGACGGAATGAAAAACTGTTTTTT. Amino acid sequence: CSARGTSGRNEKLFF.

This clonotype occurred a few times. CDR3 region: CASSIRGGVTEAFF. As DNA, the CDR3 is TGTGCCAGTAGTATAAGGGGGGGGGTTACTGAAGCTTTCTTT. The chain recombines TRBV19 with TRBJ1-1; D is perhaps TRBD1 (6 bases). Germline CDR1 is LNHDA and CDR2 is SQIVND (reference sequence). This CDR3 contains 14 residues. Trimming left V 2 bases short and J 5 bases short, with 12 bases between. Full variable domain (remainder filled in from reference TRBV19 and TRBJ1-1): DGGITQSPKYLFRKEGQNVTLSCEQNLNHDAMYWYRQDPGQGLRLIYYSQIVNDFQKGDIAEGYSVSREKKESFPLTVTSAQKNPTAFYLCASSIRGGVTEAFFGQGTRLTVV.

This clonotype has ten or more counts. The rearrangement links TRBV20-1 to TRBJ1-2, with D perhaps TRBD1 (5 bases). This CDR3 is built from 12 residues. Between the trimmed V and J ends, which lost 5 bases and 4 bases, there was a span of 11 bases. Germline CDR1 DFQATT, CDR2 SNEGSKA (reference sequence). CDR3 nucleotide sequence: TGCAGTGCTCCGACCCAGGGCTATGGCTACACCTTC. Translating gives CSAPTQGYGYTF.

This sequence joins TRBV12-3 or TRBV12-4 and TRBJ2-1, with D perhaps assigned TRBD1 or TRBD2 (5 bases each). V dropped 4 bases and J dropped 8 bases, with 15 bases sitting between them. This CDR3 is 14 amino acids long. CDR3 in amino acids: CASSYRLADDEQFF. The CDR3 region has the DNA TGTGCCAGCAGTTACAGGCTAGCTGACGATGAGCAGTTCTTC.

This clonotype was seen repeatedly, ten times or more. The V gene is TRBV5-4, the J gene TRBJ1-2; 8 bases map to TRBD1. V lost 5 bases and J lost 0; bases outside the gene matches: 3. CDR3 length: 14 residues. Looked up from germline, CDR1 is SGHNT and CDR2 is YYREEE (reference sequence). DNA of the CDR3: TGTGCCAGCAGGCTGACAGGGGCTAACTATGGCTACACCTTC. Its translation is CASRLTGANYGYTF.

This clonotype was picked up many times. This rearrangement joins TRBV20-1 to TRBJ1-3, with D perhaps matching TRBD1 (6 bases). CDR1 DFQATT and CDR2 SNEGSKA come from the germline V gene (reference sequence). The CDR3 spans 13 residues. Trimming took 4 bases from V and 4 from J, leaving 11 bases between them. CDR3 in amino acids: CSAIDRRGNTIYF. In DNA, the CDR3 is TGCAGTGCTATAGACAGGAGGGGAAACACCATATATTTT.

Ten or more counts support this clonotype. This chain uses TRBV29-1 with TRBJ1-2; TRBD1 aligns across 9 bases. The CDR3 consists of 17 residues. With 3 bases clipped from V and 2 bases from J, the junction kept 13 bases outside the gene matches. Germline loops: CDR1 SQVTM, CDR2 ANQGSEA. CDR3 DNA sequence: TGCAGCGTTGATTCCCCGGGACAGGGTAGGAGAAACTATGGCTACACCTTC. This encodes CSVDSPGQGRRNYGYTF.

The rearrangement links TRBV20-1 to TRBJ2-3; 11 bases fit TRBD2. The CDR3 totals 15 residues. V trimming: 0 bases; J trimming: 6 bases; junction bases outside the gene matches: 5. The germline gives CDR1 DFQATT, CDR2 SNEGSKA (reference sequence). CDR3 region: CSARDVTSGIDTQYF. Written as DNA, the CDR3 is TGCAGTGCTAGAGATGTGACTAGCGGGATCGATACGCAGTATTTT.

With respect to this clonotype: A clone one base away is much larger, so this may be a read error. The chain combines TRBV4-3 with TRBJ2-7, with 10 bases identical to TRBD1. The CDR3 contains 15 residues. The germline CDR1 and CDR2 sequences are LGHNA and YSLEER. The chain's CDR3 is CAGSQVGTGEFEQYF. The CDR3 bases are TGCGCCGGCAGCCAAGTGGGGACAGGGGAGTTCGAGCAGTACTTC.

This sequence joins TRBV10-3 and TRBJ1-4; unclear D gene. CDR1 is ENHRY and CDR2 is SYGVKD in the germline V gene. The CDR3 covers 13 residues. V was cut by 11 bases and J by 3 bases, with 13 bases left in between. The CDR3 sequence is CAVSGPPNEKLFF. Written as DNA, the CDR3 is TGTGCCGTCTCCGGGCCACCTAATGAAAAACTGTTTTTT.

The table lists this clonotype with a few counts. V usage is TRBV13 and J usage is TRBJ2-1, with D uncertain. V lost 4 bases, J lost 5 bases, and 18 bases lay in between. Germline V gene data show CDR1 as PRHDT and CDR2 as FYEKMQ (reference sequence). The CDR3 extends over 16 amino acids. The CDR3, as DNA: TGTGCCAGCAGCTGGACGGACGGAAAGGGAAACAATGAGCAGTTCTTC. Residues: CASSWTDGKGNNEQFF.

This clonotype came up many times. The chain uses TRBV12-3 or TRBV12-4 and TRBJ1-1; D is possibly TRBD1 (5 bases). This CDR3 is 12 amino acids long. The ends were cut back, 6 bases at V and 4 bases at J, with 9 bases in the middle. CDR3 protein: CASSAGPTEAFF. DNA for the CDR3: TGTGCCAGCAGCGCAGGGCCCACTGAAGCTTTCTTT.

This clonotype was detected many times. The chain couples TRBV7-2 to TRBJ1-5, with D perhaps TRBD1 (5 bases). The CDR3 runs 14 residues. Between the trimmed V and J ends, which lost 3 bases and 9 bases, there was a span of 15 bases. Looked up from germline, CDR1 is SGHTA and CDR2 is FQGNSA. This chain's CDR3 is CASSFGAGGGPQHF. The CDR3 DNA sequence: TGTGCCAGCAGCTTCGGGGCAGGTGGTGGGCCCCAGCATTTT.

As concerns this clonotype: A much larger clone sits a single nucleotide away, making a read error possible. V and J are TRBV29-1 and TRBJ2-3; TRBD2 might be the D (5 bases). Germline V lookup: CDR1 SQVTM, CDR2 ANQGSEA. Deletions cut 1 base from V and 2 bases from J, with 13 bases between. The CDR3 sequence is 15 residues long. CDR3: CSVEVGLGVTDTQYF. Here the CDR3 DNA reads TGCAGCGTTGAAGTTGGACTCGGGGTCACAGATACGCAGTATTTT.

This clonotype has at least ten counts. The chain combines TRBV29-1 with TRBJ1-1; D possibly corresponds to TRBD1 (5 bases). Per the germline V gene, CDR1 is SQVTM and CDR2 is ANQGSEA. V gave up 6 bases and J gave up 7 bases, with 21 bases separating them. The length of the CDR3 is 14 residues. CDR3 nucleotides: TGCAGCGTCTCCCGAAGGGGCCCAGGGAATGAAGCTTTCTTT. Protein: CSVSRRGPGNEAFF.

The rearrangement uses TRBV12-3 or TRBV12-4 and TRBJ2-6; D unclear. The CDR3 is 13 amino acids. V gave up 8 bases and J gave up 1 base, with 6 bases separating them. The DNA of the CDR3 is TGTGCCAGCCGGCAATCTGGGGCCAACGTCCTGACTTTC. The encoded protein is CASRQSGANVLTF.

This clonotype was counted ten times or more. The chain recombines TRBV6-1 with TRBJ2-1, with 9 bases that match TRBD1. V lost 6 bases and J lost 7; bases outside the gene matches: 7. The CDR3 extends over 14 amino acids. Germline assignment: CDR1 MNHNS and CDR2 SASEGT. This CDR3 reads CASSGQGRGNEQFF. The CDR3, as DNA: TGTGCCAGCAGCGGACAGGGGAGAGGGAATGAGCAGTTCTTC.

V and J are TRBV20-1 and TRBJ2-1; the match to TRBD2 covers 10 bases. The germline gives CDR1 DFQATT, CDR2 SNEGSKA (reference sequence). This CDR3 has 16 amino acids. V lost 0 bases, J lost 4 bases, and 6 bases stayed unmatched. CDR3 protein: CSAREGQRGGYNEQFF. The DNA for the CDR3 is TGCAGTGCTAGAGAGGGACAGCGGGGGGGGTACAATGAGCAGTTCTTC.

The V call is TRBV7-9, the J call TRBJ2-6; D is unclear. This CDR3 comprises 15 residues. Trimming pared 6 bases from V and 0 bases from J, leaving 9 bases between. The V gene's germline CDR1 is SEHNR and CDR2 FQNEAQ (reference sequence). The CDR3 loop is CASSYASSGANVLTF. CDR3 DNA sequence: TGTGCCAGCAGTTATGCTAGCTCTGGGGCCAACGTCCTGACTTTC.

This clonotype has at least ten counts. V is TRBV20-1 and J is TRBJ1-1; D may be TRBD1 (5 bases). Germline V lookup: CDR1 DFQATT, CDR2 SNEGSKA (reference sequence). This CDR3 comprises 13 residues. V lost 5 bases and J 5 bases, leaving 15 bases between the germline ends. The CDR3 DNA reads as TGCAGTGCTCGCCGGGGCCCGGGGACTGAAGCTTTCTTT. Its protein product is CSARRGPGTEAFF.

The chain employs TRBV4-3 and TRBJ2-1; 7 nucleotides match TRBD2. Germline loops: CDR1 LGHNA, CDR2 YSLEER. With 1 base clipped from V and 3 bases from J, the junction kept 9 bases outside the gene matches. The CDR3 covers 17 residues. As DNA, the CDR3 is TGCGCCAGCAGCCAAGGGAGGGGAGGGTCCCGCTACAATGAGCAGTTCTTC. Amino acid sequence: CASSQGRGGSRYNEQFF.

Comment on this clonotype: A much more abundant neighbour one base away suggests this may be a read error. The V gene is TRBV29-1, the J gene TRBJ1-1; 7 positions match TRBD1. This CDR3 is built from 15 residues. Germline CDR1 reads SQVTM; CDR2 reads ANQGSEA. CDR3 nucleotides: TGCAGCGTTGAATGGTCCGGACAGGTCAACACTAAAGCTTTCTTT. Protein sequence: CSVEWSGQVNTKAFF.